Shown below are 17 T cell receptor beta chains from a single sample sequenced in a study of blood T cell repertoires in COVID-19. Produced via immunoSEQ multiplex PCR; TCRdb's table is partial and in-frame only. The repertoire holds approximately 250,000 clones, 83% seen once, with 6.5% to 9% in the top ten. Material for sequencing was peripheral blood. These receptors came from a woman in her fifties or sixties with acute or convalescent COVID-19.

This chain connects TRBV7-2 to TRBJ2-2; 10 positions agree with TRBD2. V gave up 5 bases and J gave up 8 bases; unmatched junction bases: 8. The CDR3 contains 15 residues. Looked up from germline, CDR1 is SGHTA and CDR2 is FQGNSA. The CDR3 DNA is TGTGCCAGCAGCCCTCTAGCGGGAGTAACTGGGGAGCTGTTTTTT. It codes for CASSPLAGVTGELFF.

This clone was found once. V gene TRBV7-2 combines with J gene TRBJ1-3; maybe TRBD1 (6 bases). Germline loops: CDR1 SGHTA, CDR2 FQGNSA. V shed 3 bases and J shed 0 bases, with 9 bases lying between them. This CDR3 contains 15 residues. As DNA, the CDR3 is TGTGCCAGCAGCTTTGGACAGACCTCTGGAAACACCATATATTTT. Amino acids: CASSFGQTSGNTIYF.

The rearrangement links TRBV28 to TRBJ1-1; 9 nucleotides match TRBD1. Trimming at V came to 6 bases and at J to 1 base, leaving 12 bases not matched to a gene. Looked up from germline, CDR1 is MDHEN and CDR2 is SYDVKM. The CDR3 covers 17 residues. CDR3 DNA sequence: TGTGCCAGCAGCCTGACCTTAGGACAGGGGACGAACACTGAAGCTTTCTTT. This sequence encodes CASSLTLGQGTNTEAFF.

This chain joins TRBV6-4 and TRBJ2-1; 9 nucleotides match TRBD2. This CDR3 is 14 amino acids long. Trimming removed 3 bases from V and 7 bases from J; junction bases left unmatched: 4. Germline loops: CDR1 MRHNA, CDR2 SNTAGT. Here the CDR3 reads CASSEAGGGNEQFF. The CDR3 DNA is TGTGCCAGCAGTGAGGCGGGAGGGGGTAATGAGCAGTTCTTC.

This chain uses TRBV2 with TRBJ1-2; 7 bases agree with TRBD1. V trimming: 6 bases; J trimming: 8 bases; junction bases outside the gene matches: 9. The germline gives CDR1 SNHLY, CDR2 FYNNEI. The CDR3 spans 13 residues. The CDR3 DNA sequence: TGTGCCAGCAGCCGGGGACAGTTGGGCGGCTACACCTTC. Translated: CASSRGQLGGYTF.

The rearrangement joins TRBV11-2 to TRBJ2-1; no reliable D call. V was cut by 1 base and J by 5 bases, with 6 bases left in between. Germline CDR1 is SGHAT and CDR2 is FQNNGV. The CDR3 is 13 residues long. This CDR3 reads CASSLALNNEQFF. Here the CDR3 DNA reads TGTGCCAGCAGCTTAGCCCTAAACAATGAGCAGTTCTTC.

V and J are TRBV2 and TRBJ2-7; TRBD2 might be the D (5 bases). V shed 1 base and J shed 11 bases, with 12 bases lying between them. The germline CDR1 and CDR2 sequences are SNHLY and FYNNEI. There are 12 residues in the CDR3. CDR3 sequence: CASSEGGSGEYF. DNA of the CDR3: TGTGCCAGCAGTGAAGGAGGCTCCGGGGAGTACTTC.

A note on this clone: This could be a read error, since a much larger clone is one nucleotide away. Other DNA sequences in the same sample also yield this CDR3. The chain is built from TRBV18 and TRBJ2-7; TRBD1 aligns across 7 bases. Germline V gene data show CDR1 as KGHSH and CDR2 as LQKENI. Unmatched junction bases numbered 5, after V lost 6 bases and J lost 6 bases. The CDR3 is made up of 12 amino acids. For the CDR3, the DNA is TGTGCCAGCTCCCCCGGGACAGTCGAGCAGTACTTC. This codes for CASSPGTVEQYF.

The rearrangement links TRBV5-1 to TRBJ1-4; maybe TRBD1 (6 bases). Deletions cut 2 bases from V and 3 bases from J, with 17 bases between. This CDR3 comprises 17 residues. Germline CDR1 SGHRS, CDR2 YFSETQ. The CDR3 sequence is CASSLQPTGNSNEKLFF. The CDR3 DNA sequence: TGCGCCAGCAGCTTACAACCCACAGGGAACTCTAATGAAAAACTGTTTTTT.

V is TRBV30 and J is TRBJ2-1, with TRBD2 matching 7 bases. Trimming removed 3 bases from V and 0 bases from J; junction bases left unmatched: 2. The CDR3 covers 14 residues. CDR1 and CDR2 from the germline V gene are GTSNPN and SVGIG (reference sequence). CDR3 region: CAWRGGSSYNEQFF. The CDR3 DNA is TGTGCCTGGAGGGGGGGGAGCTCCTACAATGAGCAGTTCTTC.

The chain recombines TRBV10-3 with TRBJ2-3; D perhaps matches TRBD2 (6 bases). Deletions cut 4 bases from V and 6 bases from J, with 11 bases between. Germline V gives CDR1 ENHRY, CDR2 SYGVKD. CDR3 length: 13 residues. The CDR3 reads CAISAREADTQYF. In DNA, the CDR3 is TGTGCCATCAGTGCCAGGGAGGCGGATACGCAGTATTTT.

The chain employs TRBV5-1 and TRBJ2-3, with D hard to call. The V end was cut by 1 base, the J end by 2 bases, with 11 bases between. Germline V gene lookup returns CDR1 SGHRS and CDR2 YFSETQ. The CDR3 length is 15 residues. Written as DNA, the CDR3 is TGCGCCAGCAGCTTGTCTGGAGCCCACACAGATACGCAGTATTTT. It is translated as CASSLSGAHTDTQYF.

This chain links TRBV5-1 with TRBJ1-1; D is unclear. Germline V gene lookup returns CDR1 SGHRS and CDR2 YFSETQ. Trimming pared 4 bases from V and 4 bases from J, leaving 11 bases between. This CDR3 has 13 amino acids. This CDR3 reads CASSRVGGTEAFF. The CDR3 bases are TGCGCCAGCAGCCGGGTAGGTGGCACTGAAGCTTTCTTT.

The rearrangement uses TRBV14 and TRBJ2-7, with 8 bases aligning to TRBD1. The CDR3 loop spans 14 amino acids. Unmatched junction bases numbered 8, after V lost 3 bases and J lost 7 bases. Germline CDR1 and CDR2: SGHDN and FVKESK. This CDR3 reads CASSQGGQGWEQYF. The CDR3 DNA reads TGTGCCAGCAGCCAGGGAGGACAGGGTTGGGAGCAGTACTTC. The full variable domain, completed using reference TRBV14 and TRBJ2-7, is EAGVTQFPSHSVIEKGQTVTLRCDPISGHDNLYWYRRVMGKEIKFLLHFVKESKQDESGMPNNRFLAERTGGTYSTLKVQPAELEDSGVYFCASSQGGQGWEQYFGPGTRLTVT.

This clone was counted once. V is TRBV27 and J is TRBJ1-2; 9 bases are shared with TRBD1. V was clipped by 5 bases and J by 3 bases; unmatched bases: 10. This CDR3 has 16 amino acids. Germline lookup yields CDR1 MNHEY and CDR2 SMNVEV (reference sequence). CDR3 in DNA: TGTGCCAGCAGTCCGAAGGACAGGGGACTGCACTATGGCTACACCTTC. Translating gives CASSPKDRGLHYGYTF.

The chain uses TRBV28 and TRBJ1-5; D perhaps matches TRBD1 (6 bases). V was clipped by 6 bases and J by 6 bases, with 12 bases between them. Germline V gene lookup returns CDR1 MDHEN and CDR2 SYDVKM. The CDR3 is 13 amino acids. CDR3 in DNA: TGTGCCAGCAGACTCCAGGGGCTTCAGCCCCAGCATTTT. Translating gives CASRLQGLQPQHF.

The J gene is TRBJ2-1, the V gene TRBV7-9, with TRBD2 identical over 11 bases. The CDR3 length is 16 residues. Trimming removed 1 base from V and 8 bases from J; junction bases left unmatched: 7. Per the germline V gene, CDR1 is SEHNR and CDR2 is FQNEAQ (reference sequence). The CDR3 here is CASSLEFSGRAHEQFF. In DNA, the CDR3 is TGTGCCAGCAGCTTAGAGTTTAGCGGGAGGGCCCATGAGCAGTTCTTC.